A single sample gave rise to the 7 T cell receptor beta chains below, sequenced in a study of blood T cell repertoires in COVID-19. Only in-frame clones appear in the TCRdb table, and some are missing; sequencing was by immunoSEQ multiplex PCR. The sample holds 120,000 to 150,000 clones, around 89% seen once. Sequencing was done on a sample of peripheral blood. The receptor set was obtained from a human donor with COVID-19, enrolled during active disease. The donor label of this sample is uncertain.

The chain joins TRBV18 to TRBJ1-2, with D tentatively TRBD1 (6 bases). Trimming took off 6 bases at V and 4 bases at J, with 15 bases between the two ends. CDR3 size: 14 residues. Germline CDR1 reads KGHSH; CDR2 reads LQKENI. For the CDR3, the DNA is TGTGCCAGCTCCGCGGGGGGGCTCGGCTATGGCTACACCTTC. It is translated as CASSAGGLGYGYTF. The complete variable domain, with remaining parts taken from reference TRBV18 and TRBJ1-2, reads NAGVMQNPRHLVRRRGQEARLRCSPMKGHSHVYWYRQLPEEGLKFMVYLQKENIIDESGMPKERFSAEFPKEGPSILRIQQVVRGDSAAYFCASSAGGLGYGYTFGSGTRLTVV.

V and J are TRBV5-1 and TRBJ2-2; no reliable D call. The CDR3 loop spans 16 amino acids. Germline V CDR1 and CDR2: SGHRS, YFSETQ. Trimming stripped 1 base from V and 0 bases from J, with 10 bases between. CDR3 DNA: TGCGCCAGCAGCTTGCTGTCATCAGCGAACACCGGGGAGCTGTTTTTT. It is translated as CASSLLSSANTGELFF. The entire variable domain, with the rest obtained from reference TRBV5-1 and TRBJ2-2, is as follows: KAGVTQTPRYLIKTRGQQVTLSCSPISGHRSVSWYQQTPGQGLQFLFEYFSETQRNKGNFPGRFSGRQFSNSRSEMNVSTLELGDSALYLCASSLLSSANTGELFFGEGSRLTVL.

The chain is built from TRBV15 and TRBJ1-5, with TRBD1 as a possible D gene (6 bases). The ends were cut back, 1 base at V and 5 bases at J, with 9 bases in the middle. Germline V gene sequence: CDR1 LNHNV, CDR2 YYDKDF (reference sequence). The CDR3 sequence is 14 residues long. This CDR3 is CATSRVGGYQPQHF. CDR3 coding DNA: TGTGCCACCAGCAGAGTAGGGGGATATCAGCCCCAGCATTTT.

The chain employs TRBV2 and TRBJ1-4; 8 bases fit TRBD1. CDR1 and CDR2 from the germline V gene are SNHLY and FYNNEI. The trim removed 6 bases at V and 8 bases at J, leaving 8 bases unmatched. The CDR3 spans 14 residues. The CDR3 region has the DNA TGTGCCAGCAGAAGTGGACAGGGAGGGGAAAAACTGTTTTTT. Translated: CASRSGQGGEKLFF.

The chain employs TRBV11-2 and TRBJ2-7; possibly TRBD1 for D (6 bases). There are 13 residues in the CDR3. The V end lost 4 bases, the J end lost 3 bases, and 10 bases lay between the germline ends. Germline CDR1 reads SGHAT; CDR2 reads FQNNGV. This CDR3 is CASSSDSNYEQYF. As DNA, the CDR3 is TGTGCCAGCAGCTCGGACAGTAACTACGAGCAGTACTTC.

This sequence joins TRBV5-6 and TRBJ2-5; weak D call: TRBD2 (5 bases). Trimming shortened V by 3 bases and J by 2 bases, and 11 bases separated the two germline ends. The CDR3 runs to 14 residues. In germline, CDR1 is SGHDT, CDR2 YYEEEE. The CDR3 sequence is CASSYSPGQETQYF. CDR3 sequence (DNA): TGTGCCAGCAGCTACTCTCCGGGGCAAGAGACCCAGTACTTC.

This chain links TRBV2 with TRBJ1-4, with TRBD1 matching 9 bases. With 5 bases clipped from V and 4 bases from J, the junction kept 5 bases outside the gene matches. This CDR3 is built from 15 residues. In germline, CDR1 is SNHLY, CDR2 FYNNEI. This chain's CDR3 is CASSPGTGNNEKLFF. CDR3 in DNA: TGTGCCAGCAGTCCCGGGACAGGGAATAATGAAAAACTGTTTTTT.